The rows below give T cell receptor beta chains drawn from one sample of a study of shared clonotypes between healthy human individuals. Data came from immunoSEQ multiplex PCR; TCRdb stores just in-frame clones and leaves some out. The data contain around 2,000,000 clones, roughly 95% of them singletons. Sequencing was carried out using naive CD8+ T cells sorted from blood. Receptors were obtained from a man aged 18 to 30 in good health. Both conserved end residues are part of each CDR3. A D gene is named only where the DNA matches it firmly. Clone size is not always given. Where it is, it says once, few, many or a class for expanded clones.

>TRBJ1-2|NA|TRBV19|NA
CASSIAYGTGYTF
TGTGCCAGTAGTATAGCCTACGGGACTGGCTACACCTTC
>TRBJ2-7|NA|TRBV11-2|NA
CASSPGGSLSYEQYF
TGTGCCAGCAGCCCAGGTGGGAGCCTCTCCTACGAGCAGTACTTC
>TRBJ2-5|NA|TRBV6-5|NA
CASSPEGETQYF
TGTGCCAGCAGCCCAGAGGGGGAGACCCAGTACTTC
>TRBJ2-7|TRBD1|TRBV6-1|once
CASSEMGQGAPYEQYF
TGTGCCAGCAGTGAAATGGGACAGGGGGCCCCCTACGAGCAGTACTTC
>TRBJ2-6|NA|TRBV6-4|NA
CASPNPGTGANVLTF
TGTGCCAGCCCTAACCCTGGGACTGGGGCCAACGTCCTGACTTTC
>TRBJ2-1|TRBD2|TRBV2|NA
CAGASGGPYNEQFF
TGTGCCGGTGCAAGCGGGGGGCCCTACAATGAGCAGTTCTTC
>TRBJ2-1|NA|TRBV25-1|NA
CASSEYPPYNEQFF
TGTGCCAGCAGTGAATATCCTCCTTACAATGAGCAGTTCTTC
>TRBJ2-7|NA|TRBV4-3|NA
CASSQEWTETYEQYF
TGCGCCAGCAGCCAAGAATGGACAGAAACTTACGAGCAGTACTTC
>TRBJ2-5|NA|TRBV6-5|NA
CASSSYESEETQYF
TGTGCCAGCAGTTCTTATGAGTCGGAAGAGACCCAGTACTTC
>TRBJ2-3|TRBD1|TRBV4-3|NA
CASRRDTGGTDTQYF
TGCGCCAGCAGAAGGGATACAGGGGGCACAGATACGCAGTATTTT
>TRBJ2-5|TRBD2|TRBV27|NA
CASSLLAGGEETQYF
TGTGCCAGCAGTCTCCTAGCGGGAGGGGAGGAGACCCAGTACTTC
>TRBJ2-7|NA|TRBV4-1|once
CASSQEVATSSYEQYF
TGCGCCAGCAGCCAAGAGGTAGCGACCAGCTCCTACGAGCAGTACTTC
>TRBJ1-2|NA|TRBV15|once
CATSRDRGGGRGYTF
TGTGCCACCAGCAGAGATCGGGGGGGCGGCCGTGGCTACACCTTC
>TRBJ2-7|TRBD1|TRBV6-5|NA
CASREQGAGYEQYF
TGTGCCAGCAGGGAACAGGGGGCGGGTTACGAGCAGTACTTC
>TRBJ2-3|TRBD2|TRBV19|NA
CASSVRLAGGPGDTQYF
TGTGCCAGTAGTGTAAGACTAGCGGGAGGGCCCGGGGATACGCAGTATTTT
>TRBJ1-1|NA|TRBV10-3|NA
CAISESSGANTEAFF
TGTGCCATCAGTGAGTCGTCGGGGGCGAACACTGAAGCTTTCTTT
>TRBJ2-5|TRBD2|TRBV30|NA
CAWRGGAGPQETQYF
TGTGCCTGGAGGGGCGGAGCGGGACCCCAAGAGACCCAGTACTTC
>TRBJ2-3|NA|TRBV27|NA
CASRAGGTRADTQYF
TGTGCCAGCAGGGCAGGGGGGACGAGGGCAGATACGCAGTATTTT
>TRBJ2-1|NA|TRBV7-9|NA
CASSLVGALDNEQFF
TGTGCCAGCAGCCTTGTTGGGGCTTTGGATAATGAGCAGTTCTTC
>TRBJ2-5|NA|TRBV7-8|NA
CASSRLQGREETQYF
TGTGCCAGCAGCCGTTTACAGGGTCGCGAGGAGACCCAGTACTTC
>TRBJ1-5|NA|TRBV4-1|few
CASSQENFAFGNQPQHF
TGCGCCAGCAGCCAAGAAAACTTCGCCTTCGGGAATCAGCCCCAGCATTTT
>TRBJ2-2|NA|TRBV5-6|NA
CASSLVPGELFF
TGTGCCAGCAGCTTGGTCCCCGGGGAGCTGTTTTTT
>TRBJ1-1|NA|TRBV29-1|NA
CSVHVGSNTEAFF
TGCAGCGTTCACGTAGGTTCGAACACTGAAGCTTTCTTT
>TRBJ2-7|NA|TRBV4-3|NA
CASSQGLDEQYF
TGCGCCAGCAGCCAAGGATTGGACGAGCAGTACTTC
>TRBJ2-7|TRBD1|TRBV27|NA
CASTPWDRDEQYF
TGTGCCAGCACCCCCTGGGACAGGGACGAGCAGTACTTC
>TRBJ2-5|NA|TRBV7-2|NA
CASSLPRETQYF
TGTGCCAGCAGCTTACCTAGAGAGACCCAGTACTTC
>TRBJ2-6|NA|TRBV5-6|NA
CASSSDGTFSGANVLTF
TGTGCCAGCAGCTCAGACGGGACTTTCTCTGGGGCCAACGTCCTGACTTTC
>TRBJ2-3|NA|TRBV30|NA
CAWSWGTDTQYF
TGTGCCTGGAGCTGGGGCACAGATACGCAGTATTTT
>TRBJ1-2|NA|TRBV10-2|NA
CASGEGGGYTF
TGCGCCAGCGGGGAGGGCGGTGGCTACACCTTC
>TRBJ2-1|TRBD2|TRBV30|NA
CAWSVPSGTWNEQFF
TGTGCCTGGAGTGTACCTAGCGGTACTTGGAATGAGCAGTTCTTC
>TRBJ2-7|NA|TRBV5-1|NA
CASSWGFSYEQYF
TGCGCCAGCAGCTGGGGGTTCTCCTACGAGCAGTACTTC
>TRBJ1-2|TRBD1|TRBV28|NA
CASSPPGQSYTF
TGTGCCAGCAGTCCACCGGGACAGAGTTACACCTTC
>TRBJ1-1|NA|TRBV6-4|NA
CASSESANTEAFF
TGTGCCAGCAGTGAGTCCGCGAACACTGAAGCTTTCTTT
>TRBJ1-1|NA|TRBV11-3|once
CASSLHGAGTEAFF
TGTGCCAGCAGCTTACATGGGGCAGGGACTGAAGCTTTCTTT
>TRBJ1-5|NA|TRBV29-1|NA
CSVEEPGANQPQHF
TGCAGCGTTGAAGAACCCGGGGCCAATCAGCCCCAGCATTTT
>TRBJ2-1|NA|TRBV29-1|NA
CSVDDGTRGYNEQFF
TGCAGCGTTGACGATGGAACTAGGGGCTACAATGAGCAGTTCTTC
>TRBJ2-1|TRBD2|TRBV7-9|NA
CASSLAASGGTTYNEQFF
TGTGCCAGCAGCTTAGCAGCTAGCGGGGGCACAACCTACAATGAGCAGTTCTTC
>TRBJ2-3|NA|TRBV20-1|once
CSARVGKAQYF
TGCAGTGCTAGGGTCGGTAAGGCGCAGTATTTT
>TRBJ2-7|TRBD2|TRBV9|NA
CASSPPGLANEQYF
TGTGCCAGCAGCCCACCGGGACTAGCGAACGAGCAGTACTTC
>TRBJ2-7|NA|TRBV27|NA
CATGFPGEQYF
TGTGCCACAGGGTTTCCGGGCGAGCAGTACTTC
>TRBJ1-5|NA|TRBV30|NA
CAWSRGQGNQPQHF
TGTGCCTGGAGTAGGGGACAAGGTAATCAGCCCCAGCATTTT